The clone carrying this T cell receptor beta chain was seen repeatedly, ten times or more. Antigen: not known. The TCR beta library used iRepertoire HTBI primers with Arm-PCR amplification of CDR3. A single record per CDR3 protein comes from TCRdb applying MiXCR to the multiplex PCR reads. The sample has under 700,000 distinct CDR3 sequences, 15% to 20% seen once. This record belongs to a study of regulatory T cells in long-lasting Graves disease. The time point denotes: newly diagnosed GD, antithyroid drugs for less than 3 months. The authors made the TCR library using RNA they extracted from PBMCs. Study-level results: Between persistent patients, a few thousand public clonotypes were shared, exceeding the approximately 900 shared between new patients. Persistent disease showed a preference for TRBV28, TRBJ1-2 and TRBJ2-5.

The CDR3 has 16 residues. Germline CDR1 is MNHEY and CDR2 is SVGEGT. V lost 5 bases to trimming and J lost 5 bases; unmatched junction nucleotides: 11. In addition, the sample was reused for a study of T cells in Graves' hyperthyroidism and ophthalmopathy. That work contributes: Patients showing uncontrolled infection, other autoimmune disease, pregnancy or lactation were ineligible. The study used the HTBI primer set for a first-round RT-PCR of the TCR CDR3.

This TCR came from a middle-aged woman with Graves disease. The source was peripheral blood mononuclear cells (PBMCs), collected at new diagnosis, from a patient treated with antithyroid drugs. V gene TRBV6-2 or TRBV6-3 combines with J gene TRBJ2-2; 7 bases are shared with TRBD1. CDR3 protein: CASSTPTGTLTGELFF. Written as DNA, the CDR3 is TGTGCCAGCAGTACCCCGACAGGGACCTTAACCGGGGAGCTGTTTTTT.